The rows below give T cell receptor beta chains drawn from one sample of a study of OX40 agonist ivuxolimab in advanced cancers. TCRdb's table, derived via immunoSEQ multiplex PCR, lists solely in-frame clones and lacks some. The sample carries about 83,000 clones, about 88% recorded once. The sample here was CD4+ or CD8+ T cells sorted from blood, taken in a trial of the OX40 agonist ivuxolimab. The receptors derive from an adult with an advanced solid tumor such as melanoma, head and neck, liver or kidney cancer. CDR3s include the opening cysteine and the closing phenylalanine or tryptophan. The order of the fields is V gene, D gene, J gene, clone size, CDR3 protein, CDR3 DNA. A D gene is named only where the DNA matches it firmly. Clone size, where shown, is once, few, many, or a class for clones that have expanded.

v_call: TRBV5-4; d_call: -; j_call: TRBJ1-6; clone_size: -; cdr3_aa: CASSLAGLNSPLHF; cdr3_nt: TGTGCCAGCAGCTTGGCGGGCCTTAATTCACCCCTCCACTTT
v_call: TRBV6-5; d_call: -; j_call: TRBJ2-5; clone_size: -; cdr3_aa: CASKKLIQAETQYF; cdr3_nt: TGTGCCAGCAAGAAACTCATCCAGGCGGAGACCCAGTACTTC
v_call: TRBV27; d_call: -; j_call: TRBJ1-1; clone_size: -; cdr3_aa: CASSPYRETEAFF; cdr3_nt: TGTGCCAGCAGCCCCTACAGGGAAACTGAAGCTTTCTTT
v_call: TRBV21-1; d_call: -; j_call: TRBJ2-3; clone_size: once; cdr3_aa: CASSKRAEGLTDTQYF; cdr3_nt: TGTGCCAGCAGCAAACGGGCAGAAGGACTCACAGATACGCAGTATTTT
v_call: TRBV7-4; d_call: -; j_call: TRBJ1-1; clone_size: -; cdr3_aa: CASSLAMGPGMNTEAFF; cdr3_nt: TGTGCCAGCAGCTTAGCCATGGGGCCCGGTATGAACACTGAAGCTTTCTTT
v_call: TRBV19; d_call: -; j_call: TRBJ2-7; clone_size: few; cdr3_aa: CASSTRPGEQYF; cdr3_nt: TGTGCCAGTAGTACTAGACCGGGCGAGCAGTACTTC
v_call: TRBV6-1; d_call: TRBD1; j_call: TRBJ2-4; clone_size: -; cdr3_aa: CASSEARTGGNIQYF; cdr3_nt: TGTGCCAGCAGTGAAGCTCGGACAGGGGGTAACATTCAGTACTTC
v_call: TRBV5-6; d_call: TRBD2; j_call: TRBJ2-7; clone_size: -; cdr3_aa: CASSTPSGRQSGEQYF; cdr3_nt: TGTGCCAGCAGCACCCCTAGCGGGAGACAGTCGGGCGAGCAGTACTTC
v_call: TRBV19; d_call: -; j_call: TRBJ2-1; clone_size: -; cdr3_aa: CASGKDRRWSEQFF; cdr3_nt: TGTGCCAGTGGCAAGGACCGTAGGTGGAGTGAGCAGTTCTTC
v_call: TRBV6-1; d_call: -; j_call: TRBJ2-2; clone_size: -; cdr3_aa: CASSVNRAGGELFF; cdr3_nt: TGTGCCAGCAGTGTGAACAGGGCAGGCGGGGAGCTGTTTTTT
v_call: TRBV5-1; d_call: -; j_call: TRBJ1-1; clone_size: -; cdr3_aa: CASSAMGRAITEAFF; cdr3_nt: TGCGCCAGCAGCGCAATGGGACGGGCCATCACTGAAGCTTTCTTT
v_call: TRBV5-1; d_call: -; j_call: TRBJ1-3; clone_size: -; cdr3_aa: CASSLQFPNSGNTIYF; cdr3_nt: TGCGCCAGCAGCTTGCAATTTCCCAACTCTGGAAACACCATATATTTT
v_call: TRBV6-1; d_call: -; j_call: TRBJ1-1; clone_size: -; cdr3_aa: CASSERHRNTEAFF; cdr3_nt: TGTGCCAGCAGTGAAAGGCACCGGAACACTGAAGCTTTCTTT
v_call: TRBV18; d_call: -; j_call: TRBJ2-2; clone_size: -; cdr3_aa: CASSTNPGPLTGELFF; cdr3_nt: TGTGCCAGCTCAACGAACCCGGGACCGCTGACCGGGGAGCTGTTTTTT
v_call: TRBV19; d_call: TRBD1; j_call: TRBJ1-1; clone_size: few; cdr3_aa: CASSIHRGLYTEAFF; cdr3_nt: TGTGCCAGTAGTATTCACAGGGGGCTTTACACTGAAGCTTTCTTT
v_call: TRBV10-3; d_call: -; j_call: TRBJ2-7; clone_size: -; cdr3_aa: CAISESPGGGTRPEQYF; cdr3_nt: TGTGCCATCAGTGAGTCACCCGGCGGCGGGACGCGGCCCGAGCAGTACTTC
v_call: TRBV7-9; d_call: -; j_call: TRBJ1-1; clone_size: few; cdr3_aa: CASSSHSMRTEAFF; cdr3_nt: TGTGCCAGCAGTTCCCACAGTATGCGGACTGAAGCTTTCTTT
v_call: TRBV6-6; d_call: -; j_call: TRBJ1-1; clone_size: -; cdr3_aa: CASSYRGERTEAFF; cdr3_nt: TGTGCCAGCAGTTACAGGGGGGAGCGGACTGAAGCTTTCTTT
v_call: TRBV5-1; d_call: TRBD2; j_call: TRBJ2-1; clone_size: -; cdr3_aa: CASSLARLAGAGEQFF; cdr3_nt: TGCGCCAGCAGCTTGGCCCGACTAGCGGGGGCGGGTGAGCAGTTCTTC
v_call: TRBV28; d_call: TRBD1; j_call: TRBJ2-5; clone_size: -; cdr3_aa: CASSTATGTKTQYF; cdr3_nt: TGTGCCAGCAGTACGGCGACAGGGACAAAGACCCAGTACTTC
v_call: TRBV29-1; d_call: -; j_call: TRBJ2-2; clone_size: -; cdr3_aa: CSVLPRTNTGELFF; cdr3_nt: TGCAGCGTTTTACCGCGTACTAACACCGGGGAGCTGTTTTTT
v_call: TRBV7-9; d_call: TRBD2; j_call: TRBJ2-1; clone_size: -; cdr3_aa: CASSLEVLADHNEQFF; cdr3_nt: TGTGCCAGCAGCTTAGAGGTTCTAGCGGATCACAATGAGCAGTTCTTC
v_call: TRBV29-1; d_call: TRBD1; j_call: TRBJ2-3; clone_size: -; cdr3_aa: CSVGMTGVGTDTQYF; cdr3_nt: TGCAGCGTGGGAATGACAGGGGTAGGGACAGATACGCAGTATTTT
v_call: TRBV5-1; d_call: -; j_call: TRBJ1-2; clone_size: -; cdr3_aa: CASSLEWQGGGIYGYTF; cdr3_nt: TGCGCCAGCAGCTTGGAGTGGCAGGGCGGGGGAATCTATGGCTACACCTTC
v_call: TRBV18; d_call: -; j_call: TRBJ2-2; clone_size: once; cdr3_aa: CASSPGGGANTGELFF; cdr3_nt: TGTGCCAGCTCACCGGGGGGCGGCGCGAACACCGGGGAGCTGTTTTTT
v_call: TRBV7-8; d_call: -; j_call: TRBJ2-7; clone_size: -; cdr3_aa: CASSLDGGVAYEQYF; cdr3_nt: TGTGCCAGCAGCTTAGACGGAGGGGTCGCCTACGAGCAGTACTTC
v_call: TRBV7-2; d_call: -; j_call: TRBJ1-1; clone_size: -; cdr3_aa: CASSLVNGFPEAFF; cdr3_nt: TGTGCCAGCAGCTTAGTGAACGGCTTCCCTGAAGCTTTCTTT
v_call: TRBV11-2; d_call: -; j_call: TRBJ1-1; clone_size: -; cdr3_aa: CASSSQGITEAFF; cdr3_nt: TGTGCCAGCAGCTCCCAGGGAATCACTGAAGCTTTCTTT
v_call: TRBV7-2; d_call: -; j_call: TRBJ1-2; clone_size: -; cdr3_aa: CASSRERTNYGYTF; cdr3_nt: TGTGCCAGCAGCCGGGAGAGAACTAACTATGGCTACACCTTC
v_call: TRBV7-8; d_call: TRBD1; j_call: TRBJ2-2; clone_size: -; cdr3_aa: CASSSQGQGYTGELFF; cdr3_nt: TGTGCCAGCAGCTCACAAGGACAGGGGTACACCGGGGAGCTGTTTTTT
v_call: TRBV5-1; d_call: -; j_call: TRBJ2-1; clone_size: -; cdr3_aa: CASSLVRGGEQFF; cdr3_nt: TGCGCCAGCAGCTTGGTACGGGGAGGTGAGCAGTTCTTC
v_call: TRBV7-9; d_call: TRBD2; j_call: TRBJ2-7; clone_size: once; cdr3_aa: CASSLGGGRVSYEQYF; cdr3_nt: TGTGCCAGCAGCTTAGGTGGCGGGAGGGTCTCCTACGAGCAGTACTTC
v_call: TRBV18; d_call: TRBD1; j_call: TRBJ2-7; clone_size: -; cdr3_aa: CASSPGTELEQYF; cdr3_nt: TGTGCCAGCTCACCGGGGACAGAACTCGAGCAGTACTTC
v_call: TRBV19; d_call: -; j_call: TRBJ2-7; clone_size: -; cdr3_aa: CASRGQGTYEQYF; cdr3_nt: TGTGCCAGTAGAGGCCAGGGCACCTACGAGCAGTACTTC
v_call: TRBV7-2; d_call: -; j_call: TRBJ2-3; clone_size: -; cdr3_aa: CASSRDTNTDTQYF; cdr3_nt: TGTGCCAGCAGTCGGGACACAAACACAGATACGCAGTATTTT
v_call: TRBV11-2; d_call: -; j_call: TRBJ1-5; clone_size: once; cdr3_aa: CASSPGPGNQPQHF; cdr3_nt: TGTGCCAGCAGCCCTGGGCCGGGCAATCAGCCCCAGCATTTT
v_call: TRBV6-5; d_call: -; j_call: TRBJ1-2; clone_size: -; cdr3_aa: CASRPRGRDYGYTF; cdr3_nt: TGTGCCAGCCGACCCCGGGGCAGGGACTATGGCTACACCTTC
v_call: TRBV5-1; d_call: TRBD1; j_call: TRBJ2-5; clone_size: -; cdr3_aa: CASSGGTGSYQETQYF; cdr3_nt: TGCGCCAGCAGCGGTGGGACAGGGAGCTACCAAGAGACCCAGTACTTC
v_call: TRBV18; d_call: -; j_call: TRBJ1-1; clone_size: -; cdr3_aa: CASSPQGRNTEAFF; cdr3_nt: TGTGCCAGCTCACCACAGGGGCGGAACACTGAAGCTTTCTTT
v_call: TRBV18; d_call: TRBD2; j_call: TRBJ2-1; clone_size: -; cdr3_aa: CASSPQSGGSYNEQFF; cdr3_nt: TGTGCCAGCTCACCACAAAGCGGGGGGAGCTACAATGAGCAGTTCTTC
v_call: TRBV6-6; d_call: TRBD2; j_call: TRBJ2-7; clone_size: -; cdr3_aa: CASRGPGGSSYEQYF; cdr3_nt: TGTGCCAGCAGAGGCCCGGGGGGTAGCTCCTACGAGCAGTACTTC
v_call: TRBV11-2; d_call: TRBD2; j_call: TRBJ2-3; clone_size: -; cdr3_aa: CASSLSPSGSTDTQYF; cdr3_nt: TGTGCCAGCAGCTTATCCCCTAGCGGGAGTACAGATACGCAGTATTTT
v_call: TRBV27; d_call: -; j_call: TRBJ2-1; clone_size: -; cdr3_aa: CASSLATASSYNEQFF; cdr3_nt: TGTGCCAGCAGTTTGGCGACGGCAAGCTCCTACAATGAGCAGTTCTTC
v_call: TRBV5-8; d_call: -; j_call: TRBJ1-1; clone_size: -; cdr3_aa: CASSLVSEAFF; cdr3_nt: TGTGCCAGCAGCTTGGTTTCTGAAGCTTTCTTT
v_call: TRBV18; d_call: -; j_call: TRBJ2-1; clone_size: -; cdr3_aa: CASSPQLGNNEQFF; cdr3_nt: TGTGCCAGCTCACCCCAACTCGGGAACAATGAGCAGTTCTTC
v_call: TRBV7-9; d_call: -; j_call: TRBJ1-1; clone_size: -; cdr3_aa: CASSPDGMNTEAFF; cdr3_nt: TGTGCCAGCAGCCCCGATGGGATGAACACTGAAGCTTTCTTT
v_call: TRBV4-1; d_call: -; j_call: TRBJ1-5; clone_size: -; cdr3_aa: CASSQDFRQRYSNQPQHF; cdr3_nt: TGCGCCAGCAGCCAAGATTTCAGGCAGAGGTATAGCAATCAGCCCCAGCATTTT
v_call: TRBV5-1; d_call: -; j_call: TRBJ2-3; clone_size: -; cdr3_aa: CASSFSRGSTDTQYF; cdr3_nt: TGCGCCAGCAGCTTTTCTAGGGGCAGCACAGATACGCAGTATTTT
v_call: TRBV7-8; d_call: TRBD1; j_call: TRBJ1-5; clone_size: -; cdr3_aa: CASSLEGQGYNQPQHF; cdr3_nt: TGTGCCAGCAGCTTAGAGGGACAGGGCTACAATCAGCCCCAGCATTTT
v_call: TRBV29-1; d_call: -; j_call: TRBJ2-7; clone_size: -; cdr3_aa: CSAGQPSSNEQYF; cdr3_nt: TGCAGCGCCGGACAGCCAAGTAGCAACGAGCAGTACTTC